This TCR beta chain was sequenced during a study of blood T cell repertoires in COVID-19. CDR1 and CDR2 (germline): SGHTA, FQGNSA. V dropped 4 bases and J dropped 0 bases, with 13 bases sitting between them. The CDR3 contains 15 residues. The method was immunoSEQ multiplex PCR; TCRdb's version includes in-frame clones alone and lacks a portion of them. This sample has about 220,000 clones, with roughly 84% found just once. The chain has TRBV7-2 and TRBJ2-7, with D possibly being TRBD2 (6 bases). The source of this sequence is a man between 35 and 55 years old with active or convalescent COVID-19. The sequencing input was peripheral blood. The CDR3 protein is CASSSWDLPSYEQYF. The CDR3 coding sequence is TGTGCCAGCAGCTCCTGGGACTTACCCTCCTACGAGCAGTACTTC.